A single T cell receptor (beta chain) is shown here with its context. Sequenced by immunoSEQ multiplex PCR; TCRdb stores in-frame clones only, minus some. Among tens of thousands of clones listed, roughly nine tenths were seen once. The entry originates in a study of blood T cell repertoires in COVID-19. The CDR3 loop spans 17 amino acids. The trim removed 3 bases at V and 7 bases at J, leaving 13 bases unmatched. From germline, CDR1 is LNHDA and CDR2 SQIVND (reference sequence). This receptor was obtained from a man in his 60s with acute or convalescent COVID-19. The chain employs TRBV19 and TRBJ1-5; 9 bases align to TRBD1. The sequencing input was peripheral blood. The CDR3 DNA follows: TGTGCCAGTAGTATTCTCAACCTCGGGACAGGGTGGCAGCCCCAGCATTTT. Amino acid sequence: CASSILNLGTGWQPQHF.